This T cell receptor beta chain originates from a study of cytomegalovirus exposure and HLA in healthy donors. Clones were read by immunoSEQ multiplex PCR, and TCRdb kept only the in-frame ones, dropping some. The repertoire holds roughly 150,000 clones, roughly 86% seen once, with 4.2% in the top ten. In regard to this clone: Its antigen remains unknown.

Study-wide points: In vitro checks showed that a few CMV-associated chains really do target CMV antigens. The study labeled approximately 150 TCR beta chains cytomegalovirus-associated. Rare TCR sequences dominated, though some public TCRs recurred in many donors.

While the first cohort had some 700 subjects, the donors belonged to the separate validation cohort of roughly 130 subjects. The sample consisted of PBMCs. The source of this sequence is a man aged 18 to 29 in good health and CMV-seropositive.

The DNA of the CDR3 is TGCGCCAGCAGCTTGGGGGACAGGGGTCCCTGGGAGCTGTTTTTT. Encoded protein: CASSLGDRGPWELFF. V usage is TRBV5-1 and J usage is TRBJ2-2, with 10 bases aligning to TRBD1. The CDR3 loop spans 15 amino acids. Trimming took 0 bases from V and 9 from J; bases not matched to a gene: 5. The V gene's germline CDR1 is SGHRS and CDR2 YFSETQ.